This T cell receptor beta chain was obtained from a study of T-cell reconstitution after alpha-beta-depleted transplantation in children (dated by TCRdb to the mid-2010s). In the study overall: Using TCR repertoire profiling, the study quantitatively followed how T-cell immune reconstitution unfolded in children after TCRalphabeta/CD19-depleted allogeneic hematopoietic cell transplantation.

Library preparation employed PCR. Data came from an Illumina HiSeq 2500. Molecular barcoding was employed in the preparation of TCR libraries, with unique molecular identifiers being used to normalize TCRbeta repertoire quantification. Starting from the raw public reads, TCRdb applied fastp trimming at Q25, assembled clones with MiXCR and retained in-frame beta chains. Each entry is one CDR3 protein sequence, shown with its most common DNA and genes. Within this sample are 780,000 or so distinct CDR3 sequences, with roughly 16% of them counted one time only. The ten largest clones represent under 6% of the sample. V drops 0 bases and J drops 17 bases, leaving 14 bases in between. Its CDR3 holds 13 amino acids, cysteine through phenylalanine. This entry keeps only the CDR3 DNA: 39 bases, framed from base 1. The CDR1 and CDR2 encoded by the germline V gene (reference sequence) are MNHNY and SVGAGI. The treatment or condition label of this sample denotes: allogeneic hematopoietic cell transplantation with graft depleted of TCRalphabeta T cells and CD19 B cells. TCRalphabeta/CD19-depleted allogeneic hematopoietic cell grafts were given to the transplant recipients, all of whom were children.

Concerning this clonotype: Its antigen is unknown. The sample holds no much larger clone one base away, and base qualities are not on file.

The study at large found these results: Apparently early alphabetaT-cell count recovery about two months after transplant reportedly relied on only several hundred rapidly expanded clones derived from non-depleted graft cells. In some patients, high TCRbeta diversity at day 60 was attributed to recipient T cells and intrathymic progenitors that had survived conditioning. Over the following months the frequencies of hyperexpanded clones went down, and after one year T-cell counts and TCRbeta diversity were mostly credited to newly produced T cells.

The clonotype was recovered from a male patient between 10 and 17 years old who had a stem cell transplant for acute lymphoblastic leukemia, so the T cells may come from the graft donor. Here the chain combines TRBV6-6 and TRBJ1-6; a weak D assignment points to TRBD1 (6 bases agree). The sample consisted of PBMCs, mostly from graft donor cells, taken 360 days after TCRalphabeta/CD19-depleted stem cell transplant. CDR3 region: CASSYSDSSPIHF. The sequenced DNA is TGTGCCAGCAGTTACTCGGACAGTTCCCCAATCCACTTT.